A single sample is the source of the 11 T cell receptor beta chains below, sequenced in a study of immune cell composition in non-small cell lung cancer. The protocol was immunoSEQ multiplex PCR, while the TCRdb copy is restricted to in-frame clones and leaves out a portion. Of 3,000 to 3,500 clones in the sample, roughly 68% were seen once. Normal lung was sampled as far from the tumour as possible, at least 3 cm. The sequencing sample was made of non-adjacent lung tissue. The receptors derive from a human donor with non-small cell lung cancer.

The chain couples TRBV6-5 to TRBJ1-1, with TRBD1 identical over 7 bases. CDR1 and CDR2 (germline): MNHEY, SVGAGI. V was pared by 6 bases and J by 5 bases, with 9 bases of the junction left unmatched. This CDR3 is built from 14 residues. The CDR3 region is CASRKKQGRTEAFF. In nucleotides, the CDR3 is TGTGCCAGCAGAAAAAAACAGGGGAGGACTGAAGCTTTCTTT.

This chain uses TRBV27 with TRBJ1-4; TRBD1 might be the D (5 bases). The CDR3 has 14 amino acids. Trimming left V 5 bases short and J 3 bases short, with 10 bases between. CDR1 is MNHEY, CDR2 SMNVEV, per germline (reference sequence). Written as DNA, the CDR3 is TGTGCCAGCAGTGCCGAGACAGCTAATGAAAAACTGTTTTTT. Translated, it gives CASSAETANEKLFF.

The table lists this clone with a count of one. The chain couples TRBV4-1 to TRBJ2-1, with TRBD2 matching 12 bases. Trimming removed 0 bases from V and 8 bases from J; junction bases left unmatched: 8. This CDR3 is 17 amino acids long. CDR1 and CDR2 (germline): MGHRA, YSYEKL. CDR3 loop: CASSQEPTSGGHYEQFF. CDR3 bases: TGCGCCAGCAGCCAAGAGCCGACTAGCGGGGGCCACTATGAGCAGTTCTTC.

This chain links TRBV2 with TRBJ2-7; 7 positions match TRBD1. The V and J ends lost 7 bases and 3 bases, in that order; junction bases with no gene match: 6. The CDR3 consists of 13 residues. Germline assignment: CDR1 SNHLY and CDR2 FYNNEI. The CDR3, as DNA: TGTGCCAGCATCGGGACAGACTTCTACGAGCAGTACTTC. Its protein is CASIGTDFYEQYF.

The chain carries TRBV7-6 and TRBJ2-3, with a tentative D call TRBD2 (6 bases). Germline lookup yields CDR1 SGHVS and CDR2 FNYEAQ. The length of the CDR3 is 15 residues. Trimming stripped 6 bases from V and 3 bases from J, with 16 bases between. CDR3: CASSLTVGGTDTQYF. The CDR3 region has the DNA TGTGCCAGCAGTTTAACTGTGGGGGGAACAGATACGCAGTATTTT.

This rearrangement joins TRBV7-2 to TRBJ2-3; no firm D call. In germline, CDR1 is SGHTA, CDR2 FQGNSA. V was cut by 0 bases and J by 2 bases, with 9 bases left in between. This CDR3 has 15 amino acids. CDR3 region: CASSLARRLTDTQYF. DNA of the CDR3: TGTGCCAGCAGCTTAGCGCGGCGTCTCACAGATACGCAGTATTTT.

This chain links TRBV5-6 with TRBJ2-7, with 8 positions matching TRBD1. The CDR3 runs 14 residues. Trimming took 4 bases from V and 0 from J; bases not matched to a gene: 3. Germline values: CDR1 SGHDT, CDR2 YYEEEE. For the CDR3, the DNA is TGTGCCAGCAGCCCGACAGGGGTCTCCTACGAGCAGTACTTC. It is translated as CASSPTGVSYEQYF.

The chain joins TRBV9 to TRBJ2-1, with 9 bases that match TRBD2. Germline CDR1 is SGDLS and CDR2 is YYNGEE. The CDR3 runs to 16 residues. V shed 0 bases and J 10 bases; nucleotides not matched to a gene: 11. The CDR3 loop is CASSVATSGRPQEQFF. CDR3 DNA sequence: TGTGCCAGCAGCGTAGCTACTAGCGGGCGCCCCCAGGAGCAGTTCTTC.

This chain connects TRBV28 to TRBJ1-5, with D tentatively TRBD1 (6 bases). This CDR3 comprises 15 residues. The V and J ends lost 3 bases and 2 bases respectively, with 11 bases between them. Germline-derived CDR1 and CDR2 are MDHEN and SYDVKM. CDR3 bases: TGTGCCAGCAGTTTTTCAGGGGCCCGCAATCAGCCCCAGCATTTT. The encoded protein is CASSFSGARNQPQHF. The variable domain in full, completed from reference TRBV28 and TRBJ1-5, reads DVKVTQSSRYLVKRTGEKVFLECVQDMDHENMFWYRQDPGLGLRLIYFSYDVKMKEKGDIPEGYSVSREKKERFSLILESASTNQTSMYLCASSFSGARNQPQHFGDGTRLSIL.

The CDR3 reads CASSLASGGAGRSYEQYF. CDR3 in DNA: TGTGCCAGCAGCTTGGCTAGCGGGGGGGCCGGGAGGTCCTACGAGCAGTACTTC. The J gene is TRBJ2-7, the V gene TRBV5-4, with 12 bases aligning to TRBD2. Germline trimming cut 0 bases from V and 1 base from J; bases unmatched to any gene: 8. Germline V gene sequence: CDR1 SGHNT, CDR2 YYREEE (reference sequence). The CDR3 totals 18 residues.

The sample holds a few counts of this clone. The rearrangement links TRBV7-6 to TRBJ1-2; 9 bases are shared with TRBD1. In germline, CDR1 is SGHVS, CDR2 FNYEAQ. With V trimmed by 1 base and J by 5 bases, 5 bases remained unmatched. CDR3 length equals 15 residues. For the CDR3, the DNA is TGTGCCAGCAGCTTAGAGGAGACAGGGGGATATGGCTACACCTTC. Translation: CASSLEETGGYGYTF.